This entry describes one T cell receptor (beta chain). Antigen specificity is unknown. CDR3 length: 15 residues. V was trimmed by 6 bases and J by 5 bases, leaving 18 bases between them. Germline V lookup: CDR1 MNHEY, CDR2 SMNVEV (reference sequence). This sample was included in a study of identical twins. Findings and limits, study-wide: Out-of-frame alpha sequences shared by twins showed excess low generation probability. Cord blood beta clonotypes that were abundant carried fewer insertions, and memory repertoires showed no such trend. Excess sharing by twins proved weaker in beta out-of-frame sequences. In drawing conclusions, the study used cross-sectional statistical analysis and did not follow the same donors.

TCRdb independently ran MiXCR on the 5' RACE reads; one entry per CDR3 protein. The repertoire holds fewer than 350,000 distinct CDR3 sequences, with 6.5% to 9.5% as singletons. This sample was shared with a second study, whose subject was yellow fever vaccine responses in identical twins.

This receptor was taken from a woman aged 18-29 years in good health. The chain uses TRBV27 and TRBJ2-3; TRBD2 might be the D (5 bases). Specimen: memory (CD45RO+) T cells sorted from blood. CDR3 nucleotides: TGTGCCAGCAGGCACCCCCCGAGGAGGTTAGATACGCAGTATTTT. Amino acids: CASRHPPRRLDTQYF.